This T cell receptor (beta chain) comes out of a study of cytomegalovirus exposure and HLA in healthy donors. The ends were cut back, 4 bases at V and 5 bases at J, with 14 bases in the middle. CDR3 length equals 14 residues. Germline V lookup: CDR1 LGHNA, CDR2 YSLEER. PCR primers comprised 60 Vbeta and 13 Jbeta primers. Measured with immunoSEQ multiplex PCR; TCRdb has only the in-frame clones, and not every one. Altogether about 120,000 clones are present, approximately 80% being singletons, with the ten largest covering approximately 2%. This clone appeared a few times. Sequenced material: PBMCs. The receptor was isolated from a man aged 40-49 years in good health and CMV-seronegative. The chain employs TRBV4-3 and TRBJ2-5, with D possibly being TRBD1 (6 bases). The CDR3 DNA reads TGCGCCAGCAGCCTCACAGGGAGTAGGGAGACCCAGTACTTC. Residues: CASSLTGSRETQYF.